This TCR beta chain originates from a study of T cell repertoires in cytomegalovirus infection. In the study overall: Used in the study were CMV epitopes, some recently identified and HLA-C-restricted, others well-studied and HLA-B-restricted. Carrying CMV and the relevant HLA type showed in public TCR beta signatures. Broader study findings: Frequencies of public TCR beta families were cumulated, and this identified carriers of CMV plus the relevant HLA. HLA-C-restricted CMV clonotypes gave the most frequent clonotype in two of eight donors.

Each CDR3 protein is one row after TCRdb ran MiXCR on the reads. The sample has some 940,000 distinct CDR3 sequences; more than 25% are singletons. This clonotype was observed a handful of times. Its cognate antigen is unknown. The CDR3 runs 14 residues. The germline V and J ends were trimmed by 4 bases and 9 bases, with 13 bases remaining between them. In germline, CDR1 is PRHDT, CDR2 FYEKMQ (reference sequence). The sequenced sample was cultured CD8+ T cells from PBMCs, obtained from culture after CMV antigen stimulation. The chain links TRBV13 to TRBJ1-6; TRBD1 might be the D (5 bases). The sequence came from a human donor in good health (CMV status not recorded). Some clones in this sample may be carry-over from other donors' samples. The CDR3 loop reads CASSSGPATSPLHF. The CDR3 coding sequence is TGTGCCAGCAGCTCGGGACCCGCCACTTCACCCCTCCACTTT.